The 28 T cell receptor beta chains given below trace back to one sample, sequenced in a study of T cells in Graves' hyperthyroidism and ophthalmopathy (dated by TCRdb to the late 2010s). Library method: multiplex PCR. TCRdb lists the instrument as Illumina HiSeq 2000. TCR beta CDR3 regions were amplified from RNA transcripts. For the first round of RT-PCR on the TCR CDR3, the HTBI primer set was used together with the Qiagen OneStep RT-PCR kit. The raw public data were reprocessed by TCRdb itself: fastp quality trimming at Q25, MiXCR clonotype calling, in-frame beta chains only. Each CDR3 protein appears once, grouped with its most common genes and DNA. The sample includes some 370,000 distinct CDR3 sequences, with about a sixth observed a single time. The top ten clonotypes cover around 35% of the sample. Sequencing was carried out using blood. The origin of the receptors is a woman aged 25 to 39 with Graves' hyperthyroidism that later progressed to Graves' ophthalmopathy.

Points on this clonotype: A single base separates this from a much larger clone, so it may be a read error. The J gene is TRBJ1-2, the V gene TRBV28; a possible D gene is TRBD1 (6 bases). Trimming left V 5 bases short and J 14 bases short, with 21 bases between. Germline loops: CDR1 MDHEN, CDR2 SYDVKM. The CDR3 loop spans 13 amino acids. CDR3 in DNA: TGTGCCAGCAGTGAGTCGTCGGGGGGCGTATGGACCTTC. Amino acids: CASSESSGGVWTF.

This clonotype was recorded at least ten times. This chain connects TRBV6-1 to TRBJ2-5; 8 nucleotides agree with TRBD2. V dropped 6 bases and J dropped 4; count of bases not matched to a gene: 10. The CDR3 runs 15 residues. The V gene's germline CDR1 is MNHNS and CDR2 SASEGT. DNA for the CDR3: TGTGCCAGCAGCCGCTTCGCTGCGGGAGGAGAGACCCAGTACTTC. It codes for CASSRFAAGGETQYF.

A few counts support this clonotype. The V call is TRBV3-1, the J call TRBJ1-2, with D hard to call. The CDR3 length is 15 residues. Trimming stripped 3 bases from V and 3 bases from J, with 14 bases between. CDR1 is LGHDT and CDR2 is YNNKEL in the germline V gene (reference sequence). This CDR3 is CASSHWNLSDYGYTF. Written as DNA, the CDR3 is TGTGCCAGCAGCCATTGGAATCTTTCTGACTATGGCTACACCTTC. The variable domain in full, completed from reference TRBV3-1 and TRBJ1-2, reads DTAVSQTPKYLVTQMGNDKSIKCEQNLGHDTMYWYKQDSKKFLKIMFSYNNKELIINETVPNRFSPKSPDKAHLNLHINSLELGDSAVYFCASSHWNLSDYGYTFGSGTRLTVV.

This clonotype was detected ten times or more. The rearrangement links TRBV27 to TRBJ2-7, with 7 nucleotides matching TRBD1. Germline assignment: CDR1 MNHEY and CDR2 SMNVEV (reference sequence). The junction had 2 bases not matched to a gene; V was cut back by 0 bases and J by 3 bases. The CDR3 has 14 amino acids. CDR3 loop: CASSLSGQFYEQYF. The CDR3 DNA follows: TGTGCCAGCAGTTTATCGGGACAGTTCTACGAGCAGTACTTC.

This clonotype was seen repeatedly, ten times or more. This rearrangement joins TRBV3-1 to TRBJ2-1; tentatively, D is TRBD2 (6 bases). Trimming shortened V by 2 bases and J by 9 bases, and 20 bases separated the two germline ends. The germline V gene has CDR1 LGHDT and CDR2 YNNKEL (reference sequence). The CDR3 length is 16 residues. This CDR3 reads CASSQLGLANTIEQFF. DNA for the CDR3: TGTGCCAGCAGCCAATTGGGACTTGCAAATACTATTGAGCAGTTCTTC.

This clonotype has at least ten counts. In DNA form, the CDR3 reads TGTGCCAGTAGGTTGACAAGCAACACCGGGGAGCTGTTTTTT. It yields the protein CASRLTSNTGELFF. The chain recombines TRBV19 with TRBJ2-2, with D unresolved. Trimming cost V 6 bases and J 2 bases, with 10 bases left between them. Germline-derived CDR1 and CDR2 are LNHDA and SQIVND (reference sequence). There are 14 residues in the CDR3.

This clonotype has ten or more counts. This chain joins TRBV2 and TRBJ2-3, with 8 bases aligning to TRBD2. This CDR3 region has 14 residues. Germline V gene data show CDR1 as SNHLY and CDR2 as FYNNEI. Germline trimming cut 6 bases from V and 5 bases from J; bases unmatched to any gene: 7. The CDR3 coding sequence is TGTGCCAGCAGGGGGACTAGTCTGGTAGATACGCAGTATTTT. Its protein is CASRGTSLVDTQYF. Full variable domain (outside the CDR3, taken from reference TRBV2 and TRBJ2-3): EPEVTQTPSHQVTQMGQEVILRCVPISNHLYFYWYRQILGQKVEFLVSFYNNEISEKSEIFDDQFSVERPDGSNFTLKIRSTKLEDSAMYFCASRGTSLVDTQYFGPGTRLTVL.

This clonotype was seen only a few times. This sequence joins TRBV5-6 and TRBJ2-1, with TRBD2 identical over 11 bases. Germline V gene sequence: CDR1 SGHDT, CDR2 YYEEEE. V lost 1 base to trimming and J lost 0 bases; unmatched junction nucleotides: 6. The CDR3 runs 18 residues. DNA of the CDR3: TGTGCCAGCAGCTTGTTTCGTAGCGGGGGGGCCTCCTACAATGAGCAGTTCTTC. It specifies CASSLFRSGGASYNEQFF.

This clonotype occurred many times. The rearrangement links TRBV5-6 to TRBJ2-1; 7 nucleotides match TRBD1. This CDR3 has 15 residues. The germline CDR1 and CDR2 sequences are SGHDT and YYEEEE. J was trimmed by 2 bases and V by 5 bases; bases with no gene match: 7. The CDR3 sequence is CASSKDRVPYNEQFF. The CDR3 DNA reads as TGTGCCAGCAGTAAAGACAGGGTACCCTACAATGAGCAGTTCTTC.

The table lists this clonotype with many counts. The V gene is TRBV7-8, the J gene TRBJ1-2; D is perhaps TRBD1 (6 bases). Germline lookup yields CDR1 SGHVS and CDR2 FQNEAQ. CDR3 length equals 18 residues. Trimming cost V 5 bases and J 8 bases, with 30 bases left between them. This CDR3 reads CASSPGWGRDLSVLGYTF. The CDR3 nucleotides read TGTGCCAGCAGCCCTGGTTGGGGGCGAGACCTCTCTGTGCTCGGCTACACCTTC.

This clonotype was observed a handful of times. The rearrangement joins TRBV18 to TRBJ2-1; either TRBD1 or TRBD2 may supply D (5 bases each). In germline, CDR1 is KGHSH, CDR2 LQKENI. V lost 6 bases to trimming and J lost 7 bases, with 19 bases between them. The CDR3 extends over 15 amino acids. The CDR3 DNA sequence: TGTGCCAGCTCGCTTGGTGTGGGGGAGTGGAATGAGCAGTTCTTC. Its translation: CASSLGVGEWNEQFF.

In this sample, this clonotype turned up many times. Its ends do not fully match the called genes, so a read error is possible. The genes are TRBV12-3 or TRBV12-4 and TRBJ2-2, with TRBD2 matching over 10 bases. The length of the CDR3 is 12 residues. This chain's CDR3 is CASSRTSGDPYF. CDR3 in DNA: TGTGCCAGCAGCCGAACTAGCGGGGATCCGTATTTT.

The V and J genes are TRBV10-3 and TRBJ1-1; D is undetermined. V was trimmed by 4 bases and J by 1 base, leaving 13 bases between them. Germline loops: CDR1 ENHRY, CDR2 SYGVKD. This CDR3 is 15 amino acids long. The CDR3 loop reads CAISGPQASNTEAFF. In nucleotides, the CDR3 is TGTGCCATCAGTGGGCCCCAGGCGTCGAACACTGAAGCTTTCTTT.

The V and J genes are TRBV4-1 and TRBJ2-5; maybe TRBD2 (5 bases). This CDR3 contains 15 residues. CDR1 and CDR2 (germline): MGHRA, YSYEKL. Trimming stripped 0 bases from V and 5 bases from J, with 13 bases between. CDR3 loop: CASSQETRYRETQYF. The CDR3, as DNA: TGCGCCAGCAGCCAAGAAACTAGGTATCGCGAGACCCAGTACTTC.

This chain joins TRBV7-9 and TRBJ2-1, with D unclear. Deletions cut 1 base from V and 6 bases from J, with 7 bases between. The CDR3 length is 13 residues. Germline CDR1 and CDR2: SEHNR and FQNEAQ (reference sequence). CDR3 sequence: CASSLVDRNEQFF. DNA for the CDR3: TGTGCCAGCAGCTTAGTCGACCGCAATGAGCAGTTCTTC.

The rearrangement uses TRBV3-1 and TRBJ2-4; 10 bases fit TRBD2. There are 20 residues in the CDR3. CDR1 is LGHDT, CDR2 YNNKEL, per germline (reference sequence). The V gene end was trimmed by 0 bases and the J gene end by 0 bases; junction bases not matched to a gene: 11. In nucleotides, the CDR3 is TGTGCCAGCAGCCAAGATACTGGACTAGCGGATTTCCTAGCCAAAAACATTCAGTACTTC. It codes for CASSQDTGLADFLAKNIQYF. Based on the CDR3 plus reference TRBV3-1 and TRBJ2-4, the full variable domain is DTAVSQTPKYLVTQMGNDKSIKCEQNLGHDTMYWYKQDSKKFLKIMFSYNNKELIINETVPNRFSPKSPDKAHLNLHINSLELGDSAVYFCASSQDTGLADFLAKNIQYFGAGTRLSVL.

The chain couples TRBV6-1 to TRBJ2-7; a weak D match, TRBD2 (6 bases). Looked up from germline, CDR1 is MNHNS and CDR2 is SASEGT. CDR3 size: 15 residues. With 4 bases removed from V and 0 bases from J, the gap between germline ends came to 13 bases. CDR3 region: CASSAGRVSSYEQYF. Here the CDR3 DNA reads TGTGCCAGCAGTGCCGGGAGAGTTTCCTCCTACGAGCAGTACTTC.

This clonotype was seen repeatedly, ten times or more. The chain employs TRBV28 and TRBJ1-5; D uncertain. V shed 5 bases and J shed 5 bases, with 10 bases lying between them. This CDR3 region has 13 residues. Per germline, CDR1 MDHEN and CDR2 SYDVKM. CDR3 sequence reads: CASSPLVYQPQHF. In DNA, the CDR3 is TGTGCCAGCAGTCCTTTAGTTTATCAGCCCCAGCATTTT.

This clonotype was detected a few times. The chain is built from TRBV28 and TRBJ2-5, with TRBD2 matching over 9 bases. V lost 1 base to trimming and J lost 5 bases; unmatched junction nucleotides: 14. CDR1 MDHEN and CDR2 SYDVKM come from the germline V gene. CDR3 length equals 18 residues. The CDR3 nucleotides are TGTGCCAGCAGTTTATCCCCCCCCGGGGTAGCGGGGGAGGAGACCCAGTACTTC. Residues: CASSLSPPGVAGEETQYF.

At least ten counts were recorded for this clonotype. The chain is built from TRBV6-6 and TRBJ1-2; D is possibly TRBD1 (5 bases). The germline CDR1 and CDR2 sequences are MNHNY and SVGAGI (reference sequence). This CDR3 is built from 16 residues. V was pared by 0 bases and J by 7 bases, with 18 bases between. CDR3 nucleotides: TGTGCCAGCAGTTACTCGATTACGTGGGGCGGCGGTGGCTACACCTTC. Its translation is CASSYSITWGGGGYTF.

This clonotype came up many times. V is TRBV2 and J is TRBJ2-1, with TRBD2 matching over 10 bases. Germline-derived CDR1 and CDR2 are SNHLY and FYNNEI. This CDR3 contains 13 residues. Trimming took 8 bases from V and 6 from J; bases not matched to a gene: 4. The CDR3: CASGLAGVNEQFF. For the CDR3, the DNA is TGTGCCAGCGGGCTAGCGGGGGTCAATGAGCAGTTCTTC.

The chain combines TRBV30 with TRBJ2-3, with 14 positions matching TRBD2. V was pared by 1 base and J by 5 bases, with 2 bases of the junction left unmatched. The CDR3 runs 15 residues. The germline V gene encodes CDR1 GTSNPN and CDR2 SVGIG (reference sequence). The CDR3 DNA reads as TGTGCCTGGAGTGAAGGACTAGCGGGAGGAGATACGCAGTATTTT. It yields the protein CAWSEGLAGGDTQYF.

In its sample, this clonotype was seen many times. The chain combines TRBV20-1 with TRBJ1-4, with D perhaps TRBD1 (6 bases). Deletions cut 4 bases from V and 5 bases from J, with 17 bases between. This CDR3 has 15 residues. CDR1 is DFQATT and CDR2 is SNEGSKA in the germline V gene (reference sequence). The CDR3 sequence is CSAKASGATNEKLFF. In nucleotides, the CDR3 is TGCAGTGCTAAGGCTTCAGGGGCGACGAATGAAAAACTGTTTTTT.

The sample holds many counts of this clonotype. The chain couples TRBV10-3 to TRBJ2-3; a weak D match, TRBD2 (5 bases). CDR1 and CDR2 from the germline V gene are ENHRY and SYGVKD. There are 14 residues in the CDR3. With 2 bases removed from V and 2 bases from J, the gap between germline ends came to 8 bases. The CDR3 sequence is CAISEEGFTDTQYF. DNA for the CDR3: TGTGCCATCAGTGAGGAGGGCTTCACAGATACGCAGTATTTT.

About this clonotype: With a much larger clone just one base away, this may be a read error. This sequence joins TRBV4-1 and TRBJ1-3, with TRBD1 matching 7 bases. Germline V gene lookup returns CDR1 MGHRA and CDR2 YSYEKL. This CDR3 region has 15 residues. This CDR3 reads CASSQDGTAGNTTYF. The CDR3 DNA is TGCGCCAGCAGCCAAGATGGGACAGCTGGAAACACCACATATTTT.

In its sample, this clonotype was seen many times. The chain is built from TRBV30 and TRBJ1-2, with 7 bases identical to TRBD1. The CDR3 sequence is 16 residues long. The V gene's germline CDR1 is GTSNPN and CDR2 SVGIG (reference sequence). The V and J ends lost 3 bases and 3 bases, in that order; junction bases with no gene match: 13. For the CDR3, the DNA is TGTGCCTGGAGCCGGGACAGCTACCAGCTGCACTATGGCTACACCTTC. It yields the protein CAWSRDSYQLHYGYTF.

This clonotype has ten or more counts. This chain joins TRBV7-2 and TRBJ2-5; TRBD1 or TRBD2 may be the D gene (6 bases each). The V gene's germline CDR1 is SGHTA and CDR2 FQGNSA. V was shortened by 5 bases and J by 2 bases, with 15 bases between the two germline ends. The CDR3 is 15 residues long. The CDR3 region is CASSEGGLLQETQYF. The CDR3 nucleotides read TGTGCCAGCAGCGAGGGGGGACTCTTGCAAGAGACCCAGTACTTC. The full variable domain, with the rest looked up from reference TRBV7-2 and TRBJ2-5, is GAGVSQSPSNKVTEKGKDVELRCDPISGHTALYWYRQSLGQGLEFLIYFQGNSAPDKSGLPSDRFSAERTGGSVSTLTIQRTQQEDSAVYLCASSEGGLLQETQYFGPGTRLLVL.

This clonotype was observed many times. The chain employs TRBV2 and TRBJ2-5; D is undetermined. V dropped 4 bases and J dropped 2 bases, with 5 bases sitting between them. This CDR3 region has 12 residues. Germline V gene data show CDR1 as SNHLY and CDR2 as FYNNEI. CDR3 nucleotides: TGTGCCAGCAGTGCTGATCAAGAGACCCAGTACTTC. It codes for CASSADQETQYF.